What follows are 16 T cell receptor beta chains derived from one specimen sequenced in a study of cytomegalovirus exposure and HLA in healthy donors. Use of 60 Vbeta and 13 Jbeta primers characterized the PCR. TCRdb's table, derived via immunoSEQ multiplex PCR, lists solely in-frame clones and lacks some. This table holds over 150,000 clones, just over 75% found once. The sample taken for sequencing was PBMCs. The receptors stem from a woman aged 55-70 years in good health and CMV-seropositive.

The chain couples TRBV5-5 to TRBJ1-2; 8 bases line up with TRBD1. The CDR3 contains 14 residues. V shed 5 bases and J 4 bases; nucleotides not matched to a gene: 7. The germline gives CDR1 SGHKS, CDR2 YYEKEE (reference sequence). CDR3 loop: CASSFSGGAYGYTF. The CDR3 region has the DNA TGTGCCAGCAGTTTCTCAGGGGGCGCCTATGGCTACACCTTC.

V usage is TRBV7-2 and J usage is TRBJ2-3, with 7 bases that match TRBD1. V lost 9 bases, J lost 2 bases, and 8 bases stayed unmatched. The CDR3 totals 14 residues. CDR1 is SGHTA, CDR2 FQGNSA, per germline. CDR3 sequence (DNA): TGTGCCAGTTTGGGACAGCTGATCACAGATACGCAGTATTTT. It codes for CASLGQLITDTQYF.

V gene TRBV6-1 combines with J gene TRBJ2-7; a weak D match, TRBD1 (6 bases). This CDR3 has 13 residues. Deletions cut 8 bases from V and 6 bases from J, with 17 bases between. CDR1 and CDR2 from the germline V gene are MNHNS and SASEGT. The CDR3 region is CASPGTTLGEQYF. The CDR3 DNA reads TGTGCCAGCCCCGGGACAACTTTGGGCGAGCAGTACTTC.

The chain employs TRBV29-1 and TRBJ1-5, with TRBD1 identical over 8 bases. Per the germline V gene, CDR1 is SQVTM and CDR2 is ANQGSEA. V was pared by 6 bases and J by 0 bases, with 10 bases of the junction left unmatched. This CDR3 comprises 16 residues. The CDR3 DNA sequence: TGCAGCGTCGCTGACCGACAGGGGAGTAGCAATCAGCCCCAGCATTTT. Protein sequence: CSVADRQGSSNQPQHF.

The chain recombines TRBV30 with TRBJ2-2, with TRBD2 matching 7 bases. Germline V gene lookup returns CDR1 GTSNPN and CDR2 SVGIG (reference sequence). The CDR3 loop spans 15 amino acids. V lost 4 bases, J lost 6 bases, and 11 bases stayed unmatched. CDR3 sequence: CAWNKRGRVAGELFF. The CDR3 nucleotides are TGTGCCTGGAACAAGCGGGGACGTGTGGCCGGGGAGCTGTTTTTT.

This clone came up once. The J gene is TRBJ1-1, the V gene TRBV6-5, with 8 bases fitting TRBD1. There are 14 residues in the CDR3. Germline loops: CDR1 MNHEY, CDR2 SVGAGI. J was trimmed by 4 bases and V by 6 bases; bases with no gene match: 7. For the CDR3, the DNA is TGTGCCAGCAGCCCTGGACAGGGAGCCACTGAAGCTTTCTTT. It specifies CASSPGQGATEAFF.

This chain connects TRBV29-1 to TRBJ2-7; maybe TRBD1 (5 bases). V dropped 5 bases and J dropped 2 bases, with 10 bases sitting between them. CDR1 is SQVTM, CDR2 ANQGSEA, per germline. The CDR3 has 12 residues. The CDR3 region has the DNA TGCAGCGTTACTGACAGCCCCTACGAGCAGTACTTC. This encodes CSVTDSPYEQYF.

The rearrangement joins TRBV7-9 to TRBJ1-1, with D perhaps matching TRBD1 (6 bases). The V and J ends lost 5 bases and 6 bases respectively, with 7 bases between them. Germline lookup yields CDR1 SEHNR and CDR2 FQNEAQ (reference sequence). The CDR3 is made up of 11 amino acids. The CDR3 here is CASSPGAEAFF. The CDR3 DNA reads TGTGCCAGCAGCCCAGGGGCTGAAGCTTTCTTT.

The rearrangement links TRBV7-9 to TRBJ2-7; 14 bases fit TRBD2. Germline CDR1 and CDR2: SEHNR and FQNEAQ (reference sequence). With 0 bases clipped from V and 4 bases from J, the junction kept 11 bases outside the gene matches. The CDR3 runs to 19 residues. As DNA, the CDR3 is TGTGCCAGCAGCTTAGCCCGGACTAGCGGGAGGACTAGCGGGTACGAGCAGTACTTC. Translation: CASSLARTSGRTSGYEQYF.

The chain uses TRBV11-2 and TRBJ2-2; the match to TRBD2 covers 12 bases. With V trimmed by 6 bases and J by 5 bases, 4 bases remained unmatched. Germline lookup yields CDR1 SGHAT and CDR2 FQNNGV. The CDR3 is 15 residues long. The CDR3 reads CASRWGTSGTGELFF. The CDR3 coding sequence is TGTGCCAGCAGATGGGGGACTAGCGGGACCGGGGAGCTGTTTTTT.

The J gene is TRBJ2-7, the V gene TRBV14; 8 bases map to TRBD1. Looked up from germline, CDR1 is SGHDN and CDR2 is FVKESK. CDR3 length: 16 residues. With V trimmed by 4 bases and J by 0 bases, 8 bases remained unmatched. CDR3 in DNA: TGTGCCAGCAGCCCCCATGGACAGGGAGGCTCCTACGAGCAGTACTTC. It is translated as CASSPHGQGGSYEQYF.

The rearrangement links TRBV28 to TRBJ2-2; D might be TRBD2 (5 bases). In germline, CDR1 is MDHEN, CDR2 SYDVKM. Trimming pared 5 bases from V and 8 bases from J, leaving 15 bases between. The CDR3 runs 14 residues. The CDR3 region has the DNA TGTGCCAGCAGTGCCCCGGGGTCGGGTGGGGAGCTGTTTTTT. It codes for CASSAPGSGGELFF.

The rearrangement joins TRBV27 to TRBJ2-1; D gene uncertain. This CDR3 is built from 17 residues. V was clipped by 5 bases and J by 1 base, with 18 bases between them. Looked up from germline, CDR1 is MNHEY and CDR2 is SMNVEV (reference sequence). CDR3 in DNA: TGTGCCAGCAGTCCCCTTATTAGCACTTCTTCCTACAATGAGCAGTTCTTC. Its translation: CASSPLISTSSYNEQFF.

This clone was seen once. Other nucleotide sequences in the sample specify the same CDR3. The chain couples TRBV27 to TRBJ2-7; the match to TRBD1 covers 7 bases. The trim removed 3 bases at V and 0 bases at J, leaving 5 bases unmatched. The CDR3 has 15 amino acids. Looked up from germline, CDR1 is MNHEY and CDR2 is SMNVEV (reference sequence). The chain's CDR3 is CASSFLTGSSYEQYF. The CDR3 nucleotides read TGTGCCAGCAGTTTCCTGACAGGGAGCTCCTACGAGCAGTACTTC.

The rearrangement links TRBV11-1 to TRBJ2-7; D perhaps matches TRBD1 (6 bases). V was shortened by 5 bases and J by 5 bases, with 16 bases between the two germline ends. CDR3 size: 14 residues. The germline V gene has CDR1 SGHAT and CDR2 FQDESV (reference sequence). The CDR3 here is CASSQAGAVDEQYF. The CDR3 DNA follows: TGTGCCAGCAGCCAAGCAGGGGCGGTCGACGAGCAGTACTTC.

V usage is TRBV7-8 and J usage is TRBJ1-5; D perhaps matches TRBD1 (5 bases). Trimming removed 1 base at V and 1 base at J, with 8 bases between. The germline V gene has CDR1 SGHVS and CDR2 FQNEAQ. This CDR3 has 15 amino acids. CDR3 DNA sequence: TGTGCCAGCAGCTTAGAGGGGAGGAGCAATCAGCCCCAGCATTTT. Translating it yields CASSLEGRSNQPQHF.